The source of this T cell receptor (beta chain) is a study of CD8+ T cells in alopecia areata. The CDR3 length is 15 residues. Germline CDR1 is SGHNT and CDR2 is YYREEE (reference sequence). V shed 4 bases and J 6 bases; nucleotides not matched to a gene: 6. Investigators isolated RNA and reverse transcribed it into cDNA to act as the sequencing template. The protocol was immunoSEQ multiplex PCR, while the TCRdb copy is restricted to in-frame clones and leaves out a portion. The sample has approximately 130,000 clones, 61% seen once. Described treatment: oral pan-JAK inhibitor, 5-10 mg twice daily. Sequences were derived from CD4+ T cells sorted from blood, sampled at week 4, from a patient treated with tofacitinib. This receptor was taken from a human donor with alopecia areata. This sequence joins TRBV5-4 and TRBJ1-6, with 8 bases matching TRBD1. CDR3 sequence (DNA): TGTGCCAGCAGCGCCGGGACAGGATCTAATTCACCCCTCCACTTT. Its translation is CASSAGTGSNSPLHF.